This TCR beta chain came from a study of cytomegalovirus exposure and HLA in healthy donors. The PCR used 60 Vbeta and 13 Jbeta primers. Some clones are missing from TCRdb's copy, which holds only in-frame ones; the method was immunoSEQ multiplex PCR. Here the sample spans approximately 100,000 clones, 60% to 75% being singletons. CDR3 size: 15 residues. CDR1 and CDR2 (germline): MNHEY, SMNVEV (reference sequence). Trimming shortened V by 3 bases and J by 4 bases, and 16 bases separated the two germline ends. Overall study findings and caveats: The study labeled 150 to 200 TCR beta chains cytomegalovirus-associated.

This clone was counted only a few times. The antigen remains unidentified. Donors were ostensibly healthy at sampling, although undocumented immune exposures were probable. J is TRBJ2-7 and V is TRBV27; D remains unclear. Input material: PBMCs. This clonotype was sampled from a man in his fifties or sixties in good health and CMV-seronegative. This CDR3 is CASSFPVGLKYEQYF. CDR3 bases: TGTGCCAGCAGTTTCCCCGTGGGCCTTAAGTACGAGCAGTACTTC.